This T cell receptor (beta chain) was observed in a study of Ad26.COV2.S vaccination and SARS-CoV-2 variants. TCRdb's copy holds only in-frame clones and misses some; the assay was immunoSEQ multiplex PCR. The data contain some 190,000 clones, around nine tenths of them singletons. Study-wide findings and caveats: Individuals receiving vaccine had higher spike-specific TCR breadth than placebo recipients did. It was reported that spike-specific CD8+ and CD4+ T cell responses were substantially broad after vaccination.

This clone appeared a single time. The antigen remains undetermined. Germline assignment: CDR1 LNHNV and CDR2 YYDKDF (reference sequence). J lost 3 bases, V lost 0 bases, and 3 bases had no gene match. The CDR3 consists of 15 residues. The clonotype was recovered from a human donor who had recovered from COVID-19. This rearrangement joins TRBV15 to TRBJ2-5; 8 bases are a match to TRBD1. Sequenced material: peripheral blood, taken after recovery from COVID-19. The CDR3 spells CATSRDPTGEETQYF. The DNA for the CDR3 is TGTGCCACCAGCAGAGATCCGACAGGGGAAGAGACCCAGTACTTC.